This T cell receptor beta chain was profiled in a study of T cells in Graves' hyperthyroidism and ophthalmopathy. At the level of the study: Peripheral blood draws took place at initial diagnosis, ahead of any treatment. The study, taken as a whole, reports: Onset of ophthalmopathy came a median around 6.2 months after the model predicted it.

Germline assignment: CDR1 KGHSH and CDR2 LQKENI. V was clipped by 3 bases and J by 2 bases; unmatched bases: 9. CDR3 length: 16 residues. The patients, who ranged from 18 to 65 in age, presented with newly diagnosed hyperthyroidism lasting under 2 months. This clonotype showed up many times. Its antigen is not known. TCR beta CDR3 regions were amplified from RNA. RT-PCR in the first round (using the HTBI primer set) targeted the TCR CDR3. Via MiXCR, TCRdb re-called the multiplex PCR reads, giving one row per CDR3 protein. The sample has about 740,000 distinct CDR3 sequences, around 13% seen once; the top ten hold about a tenth.

This TCR was sampled from a woman between 18 and 29 years old with Graves' hyperthyroidism. Sequencing was done on a sample of blood. V and J are TRBV18 and TRBJ2-7; 8 bases line up with TRBD2. Written as DNA, the CDR3 is TGTGCCAGCTCACCCAAGGGGAGAGCGGGGGCCTACGAGCAGTACTTC. This codes for CASSPKGRAGAYEQYF.